Listed below are T cell receptor beta chains from one sample, sequenced in a study of blood T cell repertoires in COVID-19. Sequencing was performed with immunoSEQ multiplex PCR; in TCRdb, only in-frame clones are kept and a portion is missing. Of under 60,000 clones in the sample, approximately 86% were seen once. The sequenced sample was peripheral blood. The receptors shown here come from a human donor with acute or convalescent COVID-19. The donor label of this sample is uncertain. The CDR3 runs from the conserved cysteine through the conserved F or W. Each record gives: J gene, clone size, D gene, V gene, CDR3 protein, CDR3 DNA. The D gene is left open where the match is weak. Only some rows state a clone size, as once, few, many or a class for expanded clones.

J gene: TRBJ1-2; clone size: -; D gene: -; V gene: TRBV5-1; CDR3 protein: CASSLEVGGNYGYTF; CDR3 DNA: TGCGCCAGCAGCTTGGAGGTAGGGGGTAACTATGGCTACACCTTC
J gene: TRBJ2-7; clone size: -; D gene: -; V gene: TRBV20-1; CDR3 protein: CSATTGYEQYF; CDR3 DNA: TGCAGTGCAACCACAGGGTACGAGCAGTACTTC
J gene: TRBJ2-1; clone size: -; D gene: -; V gene: TRBV12-3/TRBV12-4; CDR3 protein: CASSLALRNEQFF; CDR3 DNA: TGTGCCAGCAGTTTAGCGCTAAGAAATGAGCAGTTCTTC
J gene: TRBJ2-5; clone size: -; D gene: -; V gene: TRBV4-1; CDR3 protein: CASSQGGGRPETQYF; CDR3 DNA: TGCGCCAGCAGCCAAGGGGGGGGCCGCCCAGAGACCCAGTACTTC
J gene: TRBJ2-7; clone size: -; D gene: -; V gene: TRBV5-4; CDR3 protein: CASSRSNSYEQYF; CDR3 DNA: TGTGCCAGCAGCCGCAGTAACTCCTACGAGCAGTACTTC
J gene: TRBJ2-3; clone size: -; D gene: -; V gene: TRBV4-1; CDR3 protein: CASSPWRATLGKFTDTQYF; CDR3 DNA: TGCGCCAGCAGCCCCTGGAGGGCCACACTTGGGAAATTCACAGATACGCAGTATTTT
J gene: TRBJ1-5; clone size: once; D gene: -; V gene: TRBV7-2; CDR3 protein: CASSLRVYQPQHF; CDR3 DNA: TGTGCCAGCAGCTTACGCGTTTATCAGCCCCAGCATTTT
J gene: TRBJ2-2; clone size: -; D gene: -; V gene: TRBV7-8; CDR3 protein: CASSLELPRLRTTGELFF; CDR3 DNA: TGTGCCAGCAGCTTAGAATTACCTAGACTCAGAACGACCGGGGAGCTGTTTTTT
J gene: TRBJ2-1; clone size: -; D gene: TRBD1; V gene: TRBV7-3; CDR3 protein: CASSLFRTGGNEQFF; CDR3 DNA: TGTGCCAGCAGCCTTTTCCGGACAGGGGGCAATGAGCAGTTCTTC
J gene: TRBJ2-1; clone size: -; D gene: TRBD2; V gene: TRBV7-2; CDR3 protein: CASSSSSGNEQFF; CDR3 DNA: TGTGCCAGCAGCTCGTCTAGCGGCAATGAGCAGTTCTTC
J gene: TRBJ2-2; clone size: few; D gene: TRBD1; V gene: TRBV2; CDR3 protein: CASKLDRGAGELFF; CDR3 DNA: TGTGCCAGCAAACTGGACAGGGGCGCCGGGGAGCTGTTTTTT
J gene: TRBJ2-1; clone size: -; D gene: -; V gene: TRBV7-7; CDR3 protein: CASSYIQGPYNEQFF; CDR3 DNA: TGTGCTAGCAGCTACATTCAGGGCCCCTACAATGAGCAGTTCTTC
J gene: TRBJ1-2; clone size: -; D gene: -; V gene: TRBV2; CDR3 protein: CASSAAGKGDGYTF; CDR3 DNA: TGTGCCAGCAGTGCCGCCGGTAAAGGGGATGGCTACACCTTC
J gene: TRBJ1-2; clone size: -; D gene: TRBD1; V gene: TRBV28; CDR3 protein: CASSRAGTGGGYTF; CDR3 DNA: TGTGCCAGCAGTCGCGCCGGGACAGGTGGAGGCTACACCTTC
J gene: TRBJ1-1; clone size: -; D gene: TRBD1; V gene: TRBV25-1; CDR3 protein: CASSPGTGNTEAFF; CDR3 DNA: TGTGCCAGCAGTCCCGGGACAGGGAACACTGAAGCTTTCTTT